This T cell receptor (beta chain) came from a study of T cell responses to AZD1222 COVID-19 vaccine (dated by TCRdb to about 2021). With regard to the full study: AZD1222 recipients given second doses at about 4 weeks or at about 12 weeks were pooled, since spike-specific TCR depth and breadth were not found to differ between the two schedules. A total of roughly 240 trial participants underwent TCR sequencing, of whom some 210 received two doses of AZD1222 and about 25 received two doses of the MenACWY control vaccine. Trial participants were enrolled by age into 18-55, 56-69 and 70-plus year subgroups, with 148, 28 and 57 TCR-sequenced participants respectively.

The time point label of this sample denotes: baseline before first vaccination. Samples from vaccinated people were obtained from the UK trials COV001 and COV002, which included a single-blind randomized controlled phase 2/3 trial of AZD1222 (ChAdOx1 nCoV-19) in healthy adults. For TCRbeta chain sequencing, PBMC samples from trial participants were taken at day 0 and at day 28 after the second dose. The CDR3 regions of human TCRbeta chains were analyzed by immunosequencing. The published analysis was carried out like this. TCRs in the repertoires were compared against a reference library of SARS-CoV-2-specific TCRs that had been generated with the MIRA antigen-specificity platform. Breadth meant the fraction of unique TCRs that were SARS-CoV-2-associated, whereas depth meant the fraction of total T cells that were SARS-CoV-2-associated. Using the MIRA data, every spike-specific TCR was mapped to the spike region that the TCR reacted to and assigned to either a CD4 or a CD8 class. Log10-transformed breadth and depth values were compared by one-way ANOVA with Sidak's multiple comparisons tests. TCRdb took this table from immuneACCESS and kept in-frame rearrangements with V and J called. Such tables lack part of the clones; where checked against another copy, unresolved V genes explain under half of the gap, and the rest is unexplained. D and trimming were read from the DNA, whereas the V and J calls and clone size are those reported in that table. The sample has more than 100,000 clones on record, over 90% of them singletons. More than 4.5% of the sample comes from the top ten.

What the authors observed across the whole study: Participants were mostly white British and included more females than males, and it was suggested by the authors that clonal diversity may have been underestimated. The vaccine-associated CD4 TCRs covered the entire spike protein, and the dominant responses fell in regions 160-218 and 743-854. No day 14 peak-response samples were available, so repertoires were characterized only after the peak T cell response. Spike-specific TCR breadth and depth rose significantly after two AZD1222 doses compared with day 0 and with MenACWY recipients. Conclusions about previously exposed vaccinees are limited, since just a handful of AZD1222 recipients were seropositive for SARS-CoV-2 at baseline. Epitopes outside the regions mutated in the B.1.351 and B.1.1.7 variants were reportedly recognized by nearly half of the unique spike-specific TCRs. The 56-69-year group was small, and its depth increase did not reach significance, likely because of low power.

V drops 5 bases and J drops 2 bases, leaving 16 bases in between. Spanning cysteine to phenylalanine, the CDR3 consists of 15 amino acids. Only the CDR3 region is kept as DNA, spanning 45 bases read in frame from base 1. CDR1 and CDR2 (GTSNPN, SVGIG) derive from the germline V gene (reference sequence). As for this clone: Its antigen is unknown. Base qualities are not recorded, but no much larger clone differs from it by a single base.

Here the chain combines TRBV30 and TRBJ1-5; the D gene is possibly TRBD1, with 6 bases matching. The source material was peripheral blood, sampled on day 0 of AZD1222 vaccination. This sequence originates from an adult in good health. At the DNA level, the sequence is TGTGCCTGGCGGGGTCGGGGGGCTGGCAATCAGCCCCAGCATTTT. It translates to CAWRGRGAGNQPQHF.